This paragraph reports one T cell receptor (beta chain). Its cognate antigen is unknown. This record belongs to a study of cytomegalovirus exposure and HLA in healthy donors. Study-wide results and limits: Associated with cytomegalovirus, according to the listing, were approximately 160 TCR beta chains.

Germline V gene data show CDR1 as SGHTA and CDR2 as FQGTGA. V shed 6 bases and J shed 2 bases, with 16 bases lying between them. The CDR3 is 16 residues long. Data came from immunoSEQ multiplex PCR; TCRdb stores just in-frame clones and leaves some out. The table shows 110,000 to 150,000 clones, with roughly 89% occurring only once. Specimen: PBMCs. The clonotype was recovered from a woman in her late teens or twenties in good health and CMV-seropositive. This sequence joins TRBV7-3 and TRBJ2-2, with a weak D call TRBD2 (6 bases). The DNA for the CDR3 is TGTGCCAGCAGTCTCCTAAGCGGGTTCAACACCGGGGAGCTGTTTTTT. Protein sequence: CASSLLSGFNTGELFF.